This T cell receptor (beta chain) was retrieved from a study of cytomegalovirus exposure and HLA in healthy donors. Repertoires were generated with immunoSEQ multiplex PCR, while TCRdb's copy carries only in-frame clones and drops some. The sample yields tens of thousands of clones, approximately 94% seen once. Germline CDR1 and CDR2: SNHLY and FYNNEI. There are 13 residues in the CDR3. The V gene lost 4 bases and the J gene lost 10 bases, with 13 bases spanning the gap. Concerning this clone itself: The antigen is undetermined.

General study points: A list of approximately 160 TCR beta chains associated with cytomegalovirus was given. Cytomegalovirus status was reportedly diagnosed by the classifier with high sensitivity and specificity. Testing in vitro showed a few CMV-associated chains specific for CMV antigens.

The clonotype was recovered from a man aged 18 to 35 in good health and CMV-seropositive. The sample comprised PBMCs. The V gene is TRBV2, the J gene TRBJ1-4; D gene ambiguous. The CDR3 here is CASSVDEGGKLFF. CDR3 coding DNA: TGTGCCAGCAGTGTAGACGAGGGAGGAAAACTGTTTTTT.